This TCR beta chain is from a study of Ad26.COV2.S vaccination and SARS-CoV-2 variants. At the level of the study: Intramuscular Ad26.COV2.S doses were given once or twice, 56 days apart.

With respect to this clone: Its antigen remains unidentified.

Stated treatment: roughly 19 received Ad26.COV2.S at low or high dose, single or two shots; a few received placebo; per-sample allocation not given. Specimen acquisition occurred on day 63 following the initial vaccine or placebo injection. Boston hosted the donor, who was an adult aged 18-55 years. V shed 4 bases and J shed 6 bases, with 17 bases lying between them. Germline CDR1 SGHRS, CDR2 YFSETQ. The CDR3 is made up of 14 amino acids. Sequenced by immunoSEQ multiplex PCR; TCRdb stores in-frame clones only, minus some. The sample has fewer than 400,000 clones; about 88% are singletons. Study-wide points: An underestimation of total T cell responses may have resulted from the TCR breadth and depth analyses. Those who received vaccine or placebo ended up with similar non-spike TCR breadth.

The chain links TRBV5-1 to TRBJ2-7; maybe TRBD2 (7 bases). This TCR was recovered from a person aged 18 to 65 who received the Ad26.COV2.S COVID-19 vaccine or a placebo. This specimen was peripheral blood, taken in a trial of Ad26.COV2.S vaccine versus placebo. The CDR3 bases are TGCGCCAGCAGCAGCGGGACACGGCTTCGCGAGCAGTACTTC. This codes for CASSSGTRLREQYF. The full variable domain, in which reference TRBV5-1 and TRBJ2-7 provide the parts outside the CDR3, is KAGVTQTPRYLIKTRGQQVTLSCSPISGHRSVSWYQQTPGQGLQFLFEYFSETQRNKGNFPGRFSGRQFSNSRSEMNVSTLELGDSALYLCASSSGTRLREQYFGPGTRLTVT.